There are a few counts of the clone carrying this TCR beta chain. Antigen: not known. TCRdb processed the 5' RACE reads anew with MiXCR; each CDR3 protein has one entry. The sample yields roughly 230,000 distinct CDR3 sequences, about a sixth seen once. The data derive from a study of CD8 T cells in ankylosing spondylitis. Study results and limitations: What seemed typical of ankylosing spondylitis blood was a TCR beta motif built from several highly homologous variants. CD8+ cells made up the disease-linked clones, which were relatively rare in peripheral blood.

Trimming took 11 bases from V and 4 from J; bases not matched to a gene: 8. CDR3 length: 13 amino acids. The receptor was isolated from a male donor with ankylosing spondylitis or in good health (not recorded which). V is TRBV12-3 or TRBV12-4 and J is TRBJ2-3, with TRBD1 matching 8 bases. Sequences were obtained from blood, either unsorted or a sorted T cell fraction (not recorded which). The CDR3 here is CAVQGAIADTQYF. For the CDR3, the DNA is TGTGCCGTCCAGGGGGCCATAGCAGATACGCAGTATTTT.